This T cell receptor beta chain was captured by sequencing in a study of T cell changes during pregnancy in multiple sclerosis. By share of the sample, this clone is medium-sized. The germline V gene has CDR1 MRHNA and CDR2 SNTAGT. With 0 bases clipped from V and 4 bases from J, the junction kept 1 base outside the gene matches. This CDR3 has 14 residues. The protocol was immunoSEQ multiplex PCR, while the TCRdb copy is restricted to in-frame clones and leaves out a portion. The data show about 30,000 clones, with 89% seen just once and 6.9% held by the top ten. The chain couples TRBV6-4 to TRBJ2-3, with 7 bases aligning to TRBD1. The material was CD8+ T cells from peripheral blood mononuclear cells, obtained in the second trimester of pregnancy. The TCR comes from a female donor with multiple sclerosis, enrolled in a pregnancy study. CDR3 loop: CASSDSTGPDTQYF. CDR3 sequence (DNA): TGTGCCAGCAGTGACTCGACAGGGCCAGATACGCAGTATTTT.